The 29 T cell receptor beta chains in this list originate from one sample, sequenced in a study of T-cell reconstitution after alpha-beta-depleted transplantation in children. During its preparation, the TCRbeta library received unique molecular identifiers. MiXCR was run by TCRdb on the PCR reads, yielding one entry per CDR3 protein. Seen here are about 470,000 distinct CDR3 sequences, roughly 44% observed once, and the top ten hold around 29%. This specimen consisted of PBMCs, obtained before TCRalphabeta/CD19-depleted stem cell transplant. The receptors were sampled from a girl aged 2-10 years with aplastic anemia, due to receive a stem cell transplant.

There are a few counts of this clonotype. The rearrangement joins TRBV7-2 to TRBJ2-5, with D possibly TRBD2 on 6 matching bases. Germline V gene sequence: CDR1 SGHTA, CDR2 FQGNSA. With 1 base removed from V and 0 bases from J, the gap between germline ends came to 15 bases. This CDR3 comprises 17 residues. The CDR3 spells CASSLGGAAWYQETQYF. The CDR3 region has the DNA TGTGCCAGCAGCTTAGGCGGGGCAGCCTGGTACCAAGAGACCCAGTACTTC.

This clonotype was counted a few times. V is TRBV28 and J is TRBJ2-3; 12 positions match TRBD2. Germline V gene data show CDR1 as MDHEN and CDR2 as SYDVKM. This CDR3 comprises 18 residues. With V trimmed by 6 bases and J by 4 bases, 14 bases remained unmatched. CDR3 coding DNA: TGTGCCAGCAGCCCTACTTTACGGACTAGCGGGAAATCAGATACGCAGTATTTT. It encodes CASSPTLRTSGKSDTQYF.

This clonotype has a handful of counts. The rearrangement links TRBV6-2 or TRBV6-3 to TRBJ2-7, with 10 bases identical to TRBD1. The length of the CDR3 is 15 residues. Germline-derived CDR1 and CDR2 are MNHEY and SVGEGT. The V and J ends lost 2 bases and 4 bases, in that order; junction bases with no gene match: 5. In DNA form, the CDR3 reads TGTGCCAGCAGTTACGCCGGACAGGGGGTTTACGAGCAGTACTTC. As protein: CASSYAGQGVYEQYF.

In its sample, this clonotype was seen many times. The CDR3 here is CASSLAGIETQYF. The CDR3 bases are TGTGCCAGCAGCCTAGCAGGGATCGAGACCCAGTACTTC. The V and J genes are TRBV11-3 and TRBJ2-5; D possibly matches TRBD1 or TRBD2 (5 bases each). V was clipped by 5 bases and J by 5 bases, with 12 bases between them. CDR3 length equals 13 residues. Germline-derived CDR1 and CDR2 are SGHNT and YENEEA.

The chain carries TRBV20-1 and TRBJ2-3; weak D call: TRBD1 (5 bases). The CDR3 is made up of 15 amino acids. The V end lost 3 bases, the J end lost 5 bases, and 18 bases lay between the germline ends. Germline V gene sequence: CDR1 DFQATT, CDR2 SNEGSKA (reference sequence). The DNA for the CDR3 is TGCAGTGCTAGTGGGGCTAGGGATCAAGGAGATACGCAGTATTTT. Amino acids: CSASGARDQGDTQYF.

The chain combines TRBV20-1 with TRBJ1-1; D gene uncertain. Trimming cost V 0 bases and J 1 base, with 9 bases left between them. CDR1 DFQATT and CDR2 SNEGSKA come from the germline V gene (reference sequence). The CDR3 has 14 residues. CDR3: CSARDLSGNTEAFF. Written as DNA, the CDR3 is TGCAGTGCTAGAGATCTATCAGGGAACACTGAAGCTTTCTTT.

The chain combines TRBV12-3 or TRBV12-4 with TRBJ2-7; 7 positions agree with TRBD1. The CDR3 covers 13 residues. With V trimmed by 6 bases and J by 2 bases, 4 bases remained unmatched. CDR3 loop: CASRGQPPYEQYF. The CDR3 DNA reads as TGTGCCAGCAGGGGACAGCCACCCTACGAGCAGTACTTC.

There are a few counts of this clonotype. The V and J genes are TRBV7-2 and TRBJ2-1; D is possibly TRBD1 (5 bases). The V gene's germline CDR1 is SGHTA and CDR2 FQGNSA. The CDR3 is made up of 12 amino acids. Trimming took 1 base from V and 9 from J, leaving 7 bases between them. CDR3 region: CASSLEDIEQFF. CDR3 DNA: TGTGCCAGCAGCTTAGAGGACATTGAGCAGTTCTTC.

This clonotype has a single count. The rearrangement links TRBV29-1 to TRBJ2-3; weak D call: TRBD2 (6 bases). CDR1 SQVTM and CDR2 ANQGSEA come from the germline V gene. The CDR3 has 12 amino acids. V lost 7 bases to trimming and J lost 6 bases, with 14 bases between them. The CDR3 DNA is TGCAGCGCCCGTGGGGGGTTCGATACGCAGTATTTT. This encodes CSARGGFDTQYF.

The rearrangement links TRBV7-3 to TRBJ2-2; D may match TRBD1 or TRBD2 (6 bases each). The CDR3 covers 14 residues. Germline V gene lookup returns CDR1 SGHTA and CDR2 FQGTGA. V was pared by 10 bases and J by 4 bases, with 16 bases between. The CDR3 DNA reads as TGTGCCACAAAGGAGGGGGTGGCCACCGGGGAGCTGTTTTTT. Its protein product is CATKEGVATGELFF.

The rearrangement joins TRBV5-1 to TRBJ2-2; tentative D call: TRBD1 (6 bases). Trimming removed 0 bases from V and 7 bases from J, with 13 bases in between. Germline-derived CDR1 and CDR2 are SGHRS and YFSETQ. The CDR3 sequence is 15 residues long. CDR3 amino acids: CASSLVWGRGGELFF. The DNA for the CDR3 is TGCGCCAGCAGCTTGGTCTGGGGGCGAGGCGGGGAGCTGTTTTTT.

This rearrangement joins TRBV7-2 to TRBJ2-7, with 7 nucleotides matching TRBD1. Germline V gene sequence: CDR1 SGHTA, CDR2 FQGNSA. V shed 5 bases, J shed 6 bases, and the junction held 7 bases outside the gene matches. This CDR3 contains 13 residues. CDR3 protein: CASSADRASEQYF. The CDR3 bases are TGTGCCAGCAGCGCCGACAGGGCAAGCGAGCAGTACTTC.

This clonotype appeared many times. The V and J genes are TRBV15 and TRBJ1-1, with unresolved D. Trimming pared 0 bases from V and 0 bases from J, leaving 5 bases between. The germline V gene encodes CDR1 LNHNV and CDR2 YYDKDF (reference sequence). The CDR3 sequence is 14 residues long. The CDR3 DNA follows: TGTGCCACCAGCAGAGATTCAATGAACACTGAAGCTTTCTTT. It codes for CATSRDSMNTEAFF.

This clonotype has just one count. V gene TRBV20-1 combines with J gene TRBJ2-5; 9 bases agree with TRBD2. CDR1 and CDR2 from the germline V gene are DFQATT and SNEGSKA (reference sequence). V was pared by 0 bases and J by 5 bases, with 7 bases of the junction left unmatched. The CDR3 has 15 amino acids. The CDR3 loop is CSARDLAGVWETQYF. The CDR3 DNA reads as TGCAGTGCTAGAGACTTAGCGGGAGTATGGGAGACCCAGTACTTC.

In this sample, this clonotype turned up many times. V gene TRBV29-1 combines with J gene TRBJ2-7, with a tentative D call TRBD2 (6 bases). Germline CDR1 SQVTM, CDR2 ANQGSEA. The CDR3 covers 14 residues. Trimming stripped 3 bases from V and 6 bases from J, with 18 bases between. Here the CDR3 DNA reads TGCAGCGTTGACCGATCTGAGGGAGGAGGCGAGCAGTACTTC. This translates into CSVDRSEGGGEQYF.

The CDR3 sequence is CASSVAGGSYNEQFF. As DNA, the CDR3 is TGTGCCAGCAGCGTGGCGGGGGGGTCGTACAATGAGCAGTTCTTC. The chain recombines TRBV9 with TRBJ2-1; 9 bases agree with TRBD2. The CDR3 totals 15 residues. V shed 2 bases, J shed 4 bases, and the junction held 4 bases outside the gene matches. The germline gives CDR1 SGDLS, CDR2 YYNGEE.

This clonotype came up many times. For the CDR3, the DNA is TGTGCCAGCAGTTTCAGGGAGCAAAATCAGCCCCAGCATTTT. Encoded protein: CASSFREQNQPQHF. The chain links TRBV12-3 or TRBV12-4 to TRBJ1-5; TRBD1 might be the D (5 bases). The CDR3 has 14 residues. The V and J ends lost 3 bases and 4 bases respectively, with 10 bases between them.

The V and J genes are TRBV20-1 and TRBJ2-1; a weak D match, TRBD1 (7 bases). V dropped 8 bases and J dropped 7 bases, with 18 bases sitting between them. The CDR3 extends over 13 amino acids. The germline gives CDR1 DFQATT, CDR2 SNEGSKA (reference sequence). The CDR3 region has the DNA TGCAGTACCCCGGCCAGGGGGGATAATGAGCAGTTCTTC. This sequence encodes CSTPARGDNEQFF.

The chain joins TRBV9 to TRBJ2-3; D possibly corresponds to TRBD2 (5 bases). CDR3 length: 16 amino acids. Trimming left V 2 bases short and J 0 bases short, with 13 bases between. Germline CDR1 SGDLS, CDR2 YYNGEE. CDR3 bases: TGTGCCAGCAGCGTTCCACTAGTGGGGAGCACAGATACGCAGTATTTT. Its translation is CASSVPLVGSTDTQYF.

A remark on this clonotype: Compared with germline, one end of the junction differs, possibly owing to a read error. The chain links TRBV4-1 to TRBJ2-1, with unresolved D. The CDR3 is made up of 16 amino acids. Germline V CDR1 and CDR2: MGHRA, YSYEKL. The CDR3 loop is CTSSPNVRSSYNEQFF. Here the CDR3 DNA reads TGCACCAGCAGCCCGAATGTGAGGAGCTCCTACAATGAGCAGTTCTTC.

This clonotype has more than one count but fewer than ten. This sequence joins TRBV29-1 and TRBJ2-2; D might be TRBD1 (7 bases). The germline V gene encodes CDR1 SQVTM and CDR2 ANQGSEA. Trimming took off 5 bases at V and 7 bases at J, with 17 bases between the two ends. There are 14 residues in the CDR3. CDR3 protein: CSVLQGGRNGELFF. For the CDR3, the DNA is TGCAGCGTTTTGCAGGGGGGAAGGAACGGGGAGCTGTTTTTT.

V gene TRBV14 combines with J gene TRBJ1-5, with D tentatively TRBD1 (6 bases). V gave up 1 base and J gave up 9 bases, with 16 bases separating them. The CDR3 covers 15 residues. CDR1 SGHDN and CDR2 FVKESK come from the germline V gene. The CDR3 nucleotides are TGTGCCAGCAGCCAAGCGGGGGCAGGCCCTCTGCCCCAGCATTTT. This encodes CASSQAGAGPLPQHF.

This clonotype was detected ten times or more. The rearrangement links TRBV7-3 to TRBJ2-5; D is undetermined. This CDR3 is built from 13 residues. Deletions cut 0 bases from V and 6 bases from J, with 8 bases between. Germline CDR1 reads SGHTA; CDR2 reads FQGTGA. The DNA of the CDR3 is TGTGCCAGCAGCTTAACTAGGGAAAAGACCCAGTACTTC. Its translation is CASSLTREKTQYF.

This CDR3 is CASSVEDARIGTKNIQYF. CDR3 nucleotides: TGTGCCAGCAGCGTAGAGGACGCACGGATTGGAACCAAAAACATTCAGTACTTC. The chain joins TRBV9 to TRBJ2-4; D gene uncertain. The V end lost 0 bases, the J end lost 2 bases, and 18 bases lay between the germline ends. This CDR3 has 18 amino acids. Per germline, CDR1 SGDLS and CDR2 YYNGEE.

The V gene is TRBV7-9, the J gene TRBJ1-1, with a possible D match to TRBD1 (5 bases). CDR1 is SEHNR and CDR2 is FQNEAQ in the germline V gene (reference sequence). The V end lost 3 bases, the J end lost 0 bases, and 11 bases lay between the germline ends. The CDR3 length is 15 residues. CDR3 residues: CASSFPGTMNTEAFF. In DNA, the CDR3 is TGTGCCAGCAGCTTCCCGGGGACTATGAACACTGAAGCTTTCTTT.

This clonotype was counted many times. This sequence joins TRBV4-3 and TRBJ2-3; D uncertain. CDR3 length equals 14 residues. CDR1 is LGHNA, CDR2 YSLEER, per germline. Trimming shortened V by 1 base and J by 0 bases, and 5 bases separated the two germline ends. CDR3 loop: CASSQASSTDTQYF. CDR3 coding DNA: TGCGCCAGCAGCCAAGCGAGTAGCACAGATACGCAGTATTTT.

This clonotype has at least ten counts. The chain employs TRBV29-1 and TRBJ1-2; D is unclear. The germline CDR1 and CDR2 sequences are SQVTM and ANQGSEA. The CDR3 covers 11 residues. Trimming pared 7 bases from V and 4 bases from J, leaving 10 bases between. DNA for the CDR3: TGCAGCGCAACATCTTCCTATGGCTACACCTTC. This encodes CSATSSYGYTF.

This clonotype was observed many times. The genes are TRBV7-9 and TRBJ2-1, with TRBD2 identical over 10 bases. The V gene's germline CDR1 is SEHNR and CDR2 FQNEAQ (reference sequence). The J segment lost 7 bases and the V segment lost 5 bases, leaving 11 bases of the junction unmatched. The CDR3 is 16 amino acids. CDR3 coding DNA: TGTGCCAGCAGCCCGAGGGGGAGCGGGAGGGAGAATGAGCAGTTCTTC. This sequence encodes CASSPRGSGRENEQFF.

The J gene is TRBJ2-1, the V gene TRBV12-3 or TRBV12-4; D possibly corresponds to TRBD1 (5 bases). V gave up 8 bases and J gave up 2 bases, with 10 bases separating them. There are 13 residues in the CDR3. CDR3 in amino acids: CASGAPTYNEQFF. DNA of the CDR3: TGTGCCAGCGGGGCCCCCACCTACAATGAGCAGTTCTTC.